This entry describes one T cell receptor (beta chain). Its antigen remains unknown. The entry originates in a study of cytomegalovirus exposure and HLA in healthy donors. Study-level points and caveats: Reports showed the classifier diagnosing cytomegalovirus status with high specificity and sensitivity. For TCR beta chains, V- and J-gene trimming was later linked to a missense DCLRE1C variant. Accurate HLA-A and HLA-B prediction from TCR beta sequences was reported for most subjects. Earlier analysis looked at TCR beta V segments, and most were productive about 87% or about 30% of the time.

V was shortened by 0 bases and J by 4 bases, with 9 bases between the two germline ends. CDR3 length: 14 residues. The germline V gene has CDR1 LNHNV and CDR2 YYDKDF (reference sequence). Primers: 60 Vbeta forward and 13 Jbeta reverse. Data came from immunoSEQ multiplex PCR; TCRdb stores just in-frame clones and leaves some out. In the table there are under 200,000 clones, 60% to 80% of which are singletons. The source material was PBMCs. The rearrangement uses TRBV15 and TRBJ2-5, with D hard to call. This clonotype was obtained from a man aged 45-65 years in good health and CMV-seropositive. The chain's CDR3 is CATSRDRVRETQYF. CDR3 nucleotide sequence: TGTGCCACCAGCAGAGATCGAGTGCGAGAGACCCAGTACTTC. Full variable domain (remainder filled in from reference TRBV15 and TRBJ2-5): DAMVIQNPRYQVTQFGKPVTLSCSQTLNHNVMYWYQQKSSQAPKLLFHYYDKDFNNEADTPDNFQSRRPNTSFCFLDIRSPGLGDTAMYLCATSRDRVRETQYFGPGTRLLVL.